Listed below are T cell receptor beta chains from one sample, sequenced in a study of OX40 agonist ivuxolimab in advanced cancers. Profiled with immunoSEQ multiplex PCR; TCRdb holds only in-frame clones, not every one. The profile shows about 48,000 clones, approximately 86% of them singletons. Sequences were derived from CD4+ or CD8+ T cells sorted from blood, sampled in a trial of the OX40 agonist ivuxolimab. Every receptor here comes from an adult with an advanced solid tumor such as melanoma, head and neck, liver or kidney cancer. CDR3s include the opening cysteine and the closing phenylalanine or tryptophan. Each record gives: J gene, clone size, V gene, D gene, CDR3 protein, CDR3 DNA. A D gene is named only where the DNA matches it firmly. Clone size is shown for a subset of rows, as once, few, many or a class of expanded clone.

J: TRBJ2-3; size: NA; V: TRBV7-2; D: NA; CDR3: CASSLASSGRSTDTQYF; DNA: TGTGCCAGCAGCTTAGCGTCAAGCGGCAGATCCACAGATACGCAGTATTTT
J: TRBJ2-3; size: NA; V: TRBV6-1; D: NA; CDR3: CASSERFYSTDTQYF; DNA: TGTGCCAGCAGTGAACGGTTCTATTCGACAGATACGCAGTATTTT
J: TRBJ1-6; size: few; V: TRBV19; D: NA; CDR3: CASTFRGSDSPLHF; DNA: TGTGCCAGTACCTTCAGGGGATCGGATTCACCCCTCCACTTT
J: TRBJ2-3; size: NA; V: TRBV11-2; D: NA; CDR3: CASSQLGTLGGDTQYF; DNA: TGTGCCAGCAGCCAACTCGGGACTCTCGGCGGAGATACGCAGTATTTT
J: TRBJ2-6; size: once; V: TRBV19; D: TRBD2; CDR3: CASSVLSGSGANVLTF; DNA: TGTGCCAGTAGTGTCCTGAGCGGGAGTGGGGCCAACGTCCTGACTTTC
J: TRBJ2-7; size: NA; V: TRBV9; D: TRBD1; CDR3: CASSVGVQGAGQYF; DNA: TGTGCCAGCAGCGTAGGGGTGCAGGGGGCAGGGCAGTACTTC
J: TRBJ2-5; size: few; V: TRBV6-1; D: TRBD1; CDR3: CASRRGQGWETQYF; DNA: TGTGCCAGCAGGAGGGGACAGGGCTGGGAGACCCAGTACTTC
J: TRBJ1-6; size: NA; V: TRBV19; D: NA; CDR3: CASTRTSSSSYNSPLHF; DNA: TGTGCCAGTACCCGGACTAGTTCGAGCTCCTATAATTCACCCCTCCACTTT
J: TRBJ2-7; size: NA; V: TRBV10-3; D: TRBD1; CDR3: CAISDGDRGRYEQYF; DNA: TGTGCCATCAGTGATGGAGACAGGGGGAGGTACGAGCAGTACTTC
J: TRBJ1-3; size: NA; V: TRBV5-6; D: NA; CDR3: CASRPDPSSGNTIYF; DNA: TGTGCCAGCAGACCGGACCCGTCCTCTGGAAACACCATATATTTT
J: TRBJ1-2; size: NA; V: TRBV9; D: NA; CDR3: CASSVGVGTHYGYTF; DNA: TGTGCCAGCAGCGTAGGTGTAGGAACCCACTATGGCTACACCTTC
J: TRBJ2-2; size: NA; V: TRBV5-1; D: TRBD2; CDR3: CASTVAGEVGAGELFF; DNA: TGCGCCAGCACGGTAGCGGGAGAAGTAGGGGCCGGGGAGCTGTTTTTT
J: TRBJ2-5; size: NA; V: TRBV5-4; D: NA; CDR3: CASSVTGTKETQYF; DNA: TGTGCCAGCAGCGTCACCGGGACAAAAGAGACCCAGTACTTC
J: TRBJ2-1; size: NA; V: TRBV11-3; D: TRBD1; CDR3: CASSSSWTGSRDNEQFF; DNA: TGTGCCAGCAGCTCCTCCTGGACAGGGTCGAGGGACAATGAGCAGTTCTTC
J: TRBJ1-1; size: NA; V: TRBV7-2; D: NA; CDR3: CASSPGPPSRAFF; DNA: TGTGCCAGCAGCCCAGGACCCCCTAGCCGCGCTTTCTTT
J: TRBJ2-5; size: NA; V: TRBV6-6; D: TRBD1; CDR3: CASSYLPGQGEETQYF; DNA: TGTGCCAGCAGTTACCTCCCGGGACAGGGGGAAGAGACCCAGTACTTC
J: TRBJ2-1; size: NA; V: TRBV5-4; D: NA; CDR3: CASSLGGSPYNEQFF; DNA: TGTGCCAGCAGCTTAGGCGGGTCCCCCTACAATGAGCAGTTCTTC
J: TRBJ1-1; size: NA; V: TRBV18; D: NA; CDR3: CASSLKNTEAFF; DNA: TGTGCCAGCTCCCTTAAGAACACTGAAGCTTTCTTT
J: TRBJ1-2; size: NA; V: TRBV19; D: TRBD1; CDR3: CAGSGTGGYGYTF; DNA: TGTGCCGGCTCCGGGACAGGGGGGTATGGCTACACCTTC
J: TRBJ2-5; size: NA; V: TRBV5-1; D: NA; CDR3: CASSLQPGSQETQYF; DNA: TGCGCCAGCAGCTTACAGCCGGGAAGCCAAGAGACCCAGTACTTC
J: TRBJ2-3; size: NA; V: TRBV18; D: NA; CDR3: CASSPPQGALDTQYF; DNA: TGTGCCAGCTCACCACCACAAGGGGCCTTGGATACGCAGTATTTT
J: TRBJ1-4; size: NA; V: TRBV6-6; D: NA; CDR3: CASRVGTVNEKLFF; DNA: TGTGCCAGCAGAGTCGGGACGGTAAATGAAAAACTGTTTTTT
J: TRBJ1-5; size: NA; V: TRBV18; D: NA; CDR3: CASSPGEGPSNQPQHF; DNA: TGTGCCAGCTCTCCCGGGGAGGGGCCTAGCAATCAGCCCCAGCATTTT
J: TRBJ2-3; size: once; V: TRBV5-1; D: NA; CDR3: CASSLGYRTDTQYF; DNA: TGCGCCAGCAGCTTGGGATACCGCACAGATACGCAGTATTTT
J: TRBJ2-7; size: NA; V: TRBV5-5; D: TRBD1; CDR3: CASSLGGFVNEQYF; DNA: TGTGCCAGCAGCTTAGGGGGCTTTGTTAACGAGCAGTACTTC
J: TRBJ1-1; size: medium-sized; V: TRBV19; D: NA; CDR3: CASSIGMNTEAFF; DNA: TGTGCCAGTAGTATTGGAATGAACACTGAAGCTTTCTTT
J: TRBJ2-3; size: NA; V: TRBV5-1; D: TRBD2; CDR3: CASSLAPIGTSSIGTQYF; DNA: TGCGCCAGCAGCTTGGCTCCTATCGGGACTAGCTCCATTGGTACGCAGTATTTT
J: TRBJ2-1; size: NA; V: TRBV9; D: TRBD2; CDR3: CASSVVGLGYNEQFF; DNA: TGTGCCAGCAGCGTAGTCGGACTAGGCTACAATGAGCAGTTCTTC
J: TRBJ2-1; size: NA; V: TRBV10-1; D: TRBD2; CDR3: CASSSSGTNNEQFF; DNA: TGCGCCAGCAGTTCAAGCGGGACCAACAATGAGCAGTTCTTC
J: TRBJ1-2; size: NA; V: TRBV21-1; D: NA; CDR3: CASSKHPPTGTPYGYTF; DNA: TGTGCCAGCAGCAAACACCCCCCGACAGGTACCCCCTATGGCTACACCTTC
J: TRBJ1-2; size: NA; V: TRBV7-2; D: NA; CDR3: CASRPTGASYGYTF; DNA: TGTGCCAGCAGGCCTACCGGGGCGTCTTATGGCTACACCTTC
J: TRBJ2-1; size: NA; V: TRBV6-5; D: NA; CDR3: CASRPPGTVYNEQFF; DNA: TGTGCCAGCAGACCTCCCGGGACGGTCTACAATGAGCAGTTCTTC
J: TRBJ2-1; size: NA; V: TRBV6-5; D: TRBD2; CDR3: CASSYGTSGGAAQFF; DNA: TGTGCCAGCAGTTACGGGACTAGCGGGGGGGCCGCGCAGTTCTTC
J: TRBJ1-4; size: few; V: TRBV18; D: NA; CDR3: CASSPLISNEKLFF; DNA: TGTGCCAGCTCACCACTCATCTCTAATGAAAAACTGTTTTTT
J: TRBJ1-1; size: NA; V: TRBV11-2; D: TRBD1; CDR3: CASSPSTGAPEAFF; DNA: TGTGCCAGCAGCCCCTCGACAGGGGCCCCTGAAGCTTTCTTT
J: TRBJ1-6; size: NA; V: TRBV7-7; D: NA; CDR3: CASSLSLDSPLHF; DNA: TGTGCCAGCAGCTTATCCCTGGATTCACCCCTCCACTTT